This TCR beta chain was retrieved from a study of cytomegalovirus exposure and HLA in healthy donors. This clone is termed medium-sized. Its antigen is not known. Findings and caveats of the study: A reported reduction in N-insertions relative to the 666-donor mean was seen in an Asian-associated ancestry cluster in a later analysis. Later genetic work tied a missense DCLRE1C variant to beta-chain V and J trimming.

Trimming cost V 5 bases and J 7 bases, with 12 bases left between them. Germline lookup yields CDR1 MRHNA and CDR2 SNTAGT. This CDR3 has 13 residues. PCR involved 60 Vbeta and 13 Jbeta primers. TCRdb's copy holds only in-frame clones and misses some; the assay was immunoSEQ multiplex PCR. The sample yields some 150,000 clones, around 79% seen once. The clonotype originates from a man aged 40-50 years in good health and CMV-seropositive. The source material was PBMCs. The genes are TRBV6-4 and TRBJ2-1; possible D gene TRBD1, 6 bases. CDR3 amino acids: CASSRTATNEQFF. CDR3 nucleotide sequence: TGTGCCAGCAGTCGGACAGCCACTAATGAGCAGTTCTTC.